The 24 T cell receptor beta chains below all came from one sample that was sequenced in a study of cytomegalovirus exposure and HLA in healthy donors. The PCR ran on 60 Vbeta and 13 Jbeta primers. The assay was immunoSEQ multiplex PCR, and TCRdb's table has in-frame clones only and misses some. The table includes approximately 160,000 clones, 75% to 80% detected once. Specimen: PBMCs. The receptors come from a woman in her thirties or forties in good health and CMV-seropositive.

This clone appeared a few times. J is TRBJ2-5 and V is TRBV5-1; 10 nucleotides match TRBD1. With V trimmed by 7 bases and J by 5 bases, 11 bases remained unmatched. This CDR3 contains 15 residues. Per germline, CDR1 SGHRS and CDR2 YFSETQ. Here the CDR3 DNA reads TGCGCCAGCCTCTCCGGGACAGGGGCCCGGGAGACCCAGTACTTC. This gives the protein CASLSGTGARETQYF.

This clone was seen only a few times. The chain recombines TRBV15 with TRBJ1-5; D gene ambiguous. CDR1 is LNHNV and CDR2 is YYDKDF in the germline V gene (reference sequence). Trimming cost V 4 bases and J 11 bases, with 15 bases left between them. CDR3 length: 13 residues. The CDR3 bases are TGTGCCACCAGCAAGCCCCCCGTCTACTCCCAGCATTTT. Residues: CATSKPPVYSQHF. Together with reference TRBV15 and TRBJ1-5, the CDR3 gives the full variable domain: DAMVIQNPRYQVTQFGKPVTLSCSQTLNHNVMYWYQQKSSQAPKLLFHYYDKDFNNEADTPDNFQSRRPNTSFCFLDIRSPGLGDTAMYLCATSKPPVYSQHFGDGTRLSIL.

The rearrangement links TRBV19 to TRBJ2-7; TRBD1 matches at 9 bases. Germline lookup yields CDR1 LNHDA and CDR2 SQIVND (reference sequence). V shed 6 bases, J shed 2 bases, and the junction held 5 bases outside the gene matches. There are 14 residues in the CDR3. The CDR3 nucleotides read TGTGCCAGTAGCCCTAGGACAGGGGCCTACGAGCAGTACTTC. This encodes CASSPRTGAYEQYF. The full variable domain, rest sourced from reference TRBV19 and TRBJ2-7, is DGGITQSPKYLFRKEGQNVTLSCEQNLNHDAMYWYRQDPGQGLRLIYYSQIVNDFQKGDIAEGYSVSREKKESFPLTVTSAQKNPTAFYLCASSPRTGAYEQYFGPGTRLTVT.

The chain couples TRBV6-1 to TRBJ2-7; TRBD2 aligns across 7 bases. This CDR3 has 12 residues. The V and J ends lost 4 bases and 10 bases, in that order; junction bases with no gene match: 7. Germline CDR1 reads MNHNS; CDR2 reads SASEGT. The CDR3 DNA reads TGTGCCAGCAGTGCATGGGGGGGAGACCAGTACTTC. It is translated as CASSAWGGDQYF.

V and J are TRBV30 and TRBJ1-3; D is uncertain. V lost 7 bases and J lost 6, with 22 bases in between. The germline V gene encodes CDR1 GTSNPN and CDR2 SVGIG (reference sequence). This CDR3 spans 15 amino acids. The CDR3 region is CASNSARGSVNTIYF. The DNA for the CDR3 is TGTGCCTCGAATTCGGCCCGGGGATCAGTAAACACCATATATTTT.

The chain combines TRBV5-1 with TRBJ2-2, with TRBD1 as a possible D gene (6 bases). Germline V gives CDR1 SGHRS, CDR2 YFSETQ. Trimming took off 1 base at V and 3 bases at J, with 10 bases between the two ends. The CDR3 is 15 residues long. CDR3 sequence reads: CASSLSRQDTGELFF. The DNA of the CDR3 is TGCGCCAGCAGCTTGTCCAGACAGGACACCGGGGAGCTGTTTTTT.

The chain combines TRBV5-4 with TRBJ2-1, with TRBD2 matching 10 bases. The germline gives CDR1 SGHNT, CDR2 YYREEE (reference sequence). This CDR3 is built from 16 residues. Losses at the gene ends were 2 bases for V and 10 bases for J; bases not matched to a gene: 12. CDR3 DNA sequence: TGTGCCAGCAGCTTACCCCCCCTAGCGGGAGTCGAAGAGCAGTTCTTC. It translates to CASSLPPLAGVEEQFF.

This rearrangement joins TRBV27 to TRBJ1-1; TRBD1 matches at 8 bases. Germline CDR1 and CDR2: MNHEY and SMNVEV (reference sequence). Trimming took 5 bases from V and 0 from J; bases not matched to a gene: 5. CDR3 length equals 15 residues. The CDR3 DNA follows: TGTGCCAGCAGTCCGACAGGGGACGTGAACACTGAAGCTTTCTTT. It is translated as CASSPTGDVNTEAFF.

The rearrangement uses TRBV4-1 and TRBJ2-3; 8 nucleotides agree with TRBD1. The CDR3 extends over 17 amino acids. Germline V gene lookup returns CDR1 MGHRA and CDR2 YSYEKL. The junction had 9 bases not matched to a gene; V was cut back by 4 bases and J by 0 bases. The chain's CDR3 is CASSPGTGGVSTDTQYF. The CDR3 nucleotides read TGCGCCAGCAGCCCTGGGACAGGCGGGGTTAGCACAGATACGCAGTATTTT.

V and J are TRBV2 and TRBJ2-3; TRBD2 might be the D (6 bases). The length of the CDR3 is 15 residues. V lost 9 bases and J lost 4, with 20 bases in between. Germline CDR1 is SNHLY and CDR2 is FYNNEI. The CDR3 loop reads CASSREAGRPDTQYF. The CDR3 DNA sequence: TGTGCCAGTTCCCGAGAGGCAGGGAGGCCAGATACGCAGTATTTT.

In DNA form, the CDR3 reads TGTGCCAGCTCACTTACCGGGACTAGCTCATACGAGCAGTACTTC. It is translated as CASSLTGTSSYEQYF. The V call is TRBV18, the J call TRBJ2-7; the match to TRBD2 covers 9 bases. The CDR3 contains 15 residues. V gave up 4 bases and J gave up 4 bases; unmatched junction bases: 8. Germline V gives CDR1 KGHSH, CDR2 LQKENI.

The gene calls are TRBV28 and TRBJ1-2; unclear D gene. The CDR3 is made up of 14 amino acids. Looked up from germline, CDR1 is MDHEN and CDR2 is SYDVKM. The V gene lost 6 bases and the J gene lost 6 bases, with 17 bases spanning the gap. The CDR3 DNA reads TGTGCCAGCAGCCTAATACGTGGAGGGCATGGCTACACCTTC. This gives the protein CASSLIRGGHGYTF.

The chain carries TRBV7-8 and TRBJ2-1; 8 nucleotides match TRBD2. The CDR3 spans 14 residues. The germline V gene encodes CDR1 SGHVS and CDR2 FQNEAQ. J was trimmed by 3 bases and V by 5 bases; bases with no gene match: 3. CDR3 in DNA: TGTGCCAGCAGCCAGGGGACTAGCTACAATGAGCAGTTCTTC. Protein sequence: CASSQGTSYNEQFF.

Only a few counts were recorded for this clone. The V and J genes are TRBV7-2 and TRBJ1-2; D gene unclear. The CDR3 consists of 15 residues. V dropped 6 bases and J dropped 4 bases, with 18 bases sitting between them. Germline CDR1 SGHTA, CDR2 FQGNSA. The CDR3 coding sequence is TGTGCCAGCAGGCTATCGCCTGCTGGTGGCTATGGCTACACCTTC. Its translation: CASRLSPAGGYGYTF.

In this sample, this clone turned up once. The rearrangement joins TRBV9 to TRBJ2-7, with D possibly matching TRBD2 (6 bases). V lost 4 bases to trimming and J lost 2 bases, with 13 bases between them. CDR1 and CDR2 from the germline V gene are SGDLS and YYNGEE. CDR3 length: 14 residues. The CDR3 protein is CASSPLASAYEQYF. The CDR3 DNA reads TGTGCCAGCAGCCCCCTAGCGTCAGCCTACGAGCAGTACTTC.

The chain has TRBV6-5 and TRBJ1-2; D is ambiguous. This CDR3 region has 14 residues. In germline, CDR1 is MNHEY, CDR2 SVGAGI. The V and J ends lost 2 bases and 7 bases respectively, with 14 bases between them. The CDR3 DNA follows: TGTGCCAGCAGTTACACCGGGTTAGTAGGTGGCTACACCTTC. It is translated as CASSYTGLVGGYTF.

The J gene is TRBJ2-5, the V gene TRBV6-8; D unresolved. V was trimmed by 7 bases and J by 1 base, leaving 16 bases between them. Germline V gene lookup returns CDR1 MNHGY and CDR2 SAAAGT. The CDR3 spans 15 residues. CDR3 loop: CASIRPGRAQETQYF. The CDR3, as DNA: TGTGCCAGCATCCGCCCCGGTCGAGCCCAAGAGACCCAGTACTTC.

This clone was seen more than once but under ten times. The CDR3 coding sequence is TGTGCCAGCAAAGACCCAGGGGGTACTGAAAAACTGTTTTTT. Translated: CASKDPGGTEKLFF. The rearrangement uses TRBV6-1 and TRBJ1-4, with 7 bases aligning to TRBD1. Germline CDR1 is MNHNS and CDR2 is SASEGT. The V segment lost 7 bases and the J segment 7 bases; nucleotides outside the gene matches: 9. The CDR3 is made up of 14 amino acids.

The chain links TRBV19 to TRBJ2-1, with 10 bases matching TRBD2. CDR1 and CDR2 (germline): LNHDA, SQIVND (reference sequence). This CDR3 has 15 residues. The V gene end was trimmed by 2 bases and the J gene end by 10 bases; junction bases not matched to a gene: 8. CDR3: CASSIRLAGVREQFF. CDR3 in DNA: TGTGCCAGTAGTATAAGGCTAGCGGGAGTCCGGGAGCAGTTCTTC.

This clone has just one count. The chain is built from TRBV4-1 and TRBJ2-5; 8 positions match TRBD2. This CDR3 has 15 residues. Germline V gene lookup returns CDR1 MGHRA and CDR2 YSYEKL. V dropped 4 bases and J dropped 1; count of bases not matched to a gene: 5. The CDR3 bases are TGCGCCAGCAGCCCCCACGGGACTAGCCAAGAGACCCAGTACTTC. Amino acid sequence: CASSPHGTSQETQYF.

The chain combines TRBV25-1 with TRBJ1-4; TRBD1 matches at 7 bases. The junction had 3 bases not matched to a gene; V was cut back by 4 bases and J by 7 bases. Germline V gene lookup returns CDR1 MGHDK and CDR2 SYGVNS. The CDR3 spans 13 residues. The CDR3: CASSAGQSEKLFF. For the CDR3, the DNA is TGTGCCAGCAGTGCGGGACAGTCTGAAAAACTGTTTTTT.

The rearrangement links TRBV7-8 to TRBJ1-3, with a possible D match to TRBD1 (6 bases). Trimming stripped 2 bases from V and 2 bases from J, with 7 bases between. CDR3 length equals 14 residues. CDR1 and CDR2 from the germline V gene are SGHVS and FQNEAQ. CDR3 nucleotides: TGTGCCAGCAGCTTATCAGGGGCTGGAAACACCATATATTTT. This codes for CASSLSGAGNTIYF.

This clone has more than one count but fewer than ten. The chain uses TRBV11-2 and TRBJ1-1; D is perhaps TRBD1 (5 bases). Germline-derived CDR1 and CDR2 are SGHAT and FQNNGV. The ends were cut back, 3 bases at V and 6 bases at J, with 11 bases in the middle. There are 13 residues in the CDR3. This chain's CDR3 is CASSFSRVAEAFF. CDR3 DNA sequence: TGTGCCAGCAGCTTTTCCAGGGTGGCTGAAGCTTTCTTT.

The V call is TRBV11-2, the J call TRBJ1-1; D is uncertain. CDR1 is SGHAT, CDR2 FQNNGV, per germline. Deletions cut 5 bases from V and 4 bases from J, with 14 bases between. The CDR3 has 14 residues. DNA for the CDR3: TGTGCCAGCAGCCCCGGGTGGTCGGGCACTGAAGCTTTCTTT. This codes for CASSPGWSGTEAFF.